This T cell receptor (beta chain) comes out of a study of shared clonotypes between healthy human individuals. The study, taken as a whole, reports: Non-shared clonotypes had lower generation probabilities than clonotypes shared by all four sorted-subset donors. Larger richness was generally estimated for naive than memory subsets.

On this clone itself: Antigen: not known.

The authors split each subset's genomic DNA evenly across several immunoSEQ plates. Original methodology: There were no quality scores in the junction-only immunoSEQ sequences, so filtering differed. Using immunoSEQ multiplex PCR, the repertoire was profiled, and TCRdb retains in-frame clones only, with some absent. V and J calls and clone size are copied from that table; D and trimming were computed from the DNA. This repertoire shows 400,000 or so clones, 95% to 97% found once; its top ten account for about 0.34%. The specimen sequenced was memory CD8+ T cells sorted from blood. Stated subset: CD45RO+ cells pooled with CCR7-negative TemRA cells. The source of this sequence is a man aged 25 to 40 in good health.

CDR3 sequence (DNA): TGTGCCAGCAGCAAAGAAAACAGGACAAATGGCTACACCTTC. It translates to CASSKENRTNGYTF. This rearrangement joins TRBV21-1 to TRBJ1-2; the table's D call, TRBD1, was not checked against the DNA. TRBV21-1 is a known pseudogene. This CDR3 spans 14 amino acids.